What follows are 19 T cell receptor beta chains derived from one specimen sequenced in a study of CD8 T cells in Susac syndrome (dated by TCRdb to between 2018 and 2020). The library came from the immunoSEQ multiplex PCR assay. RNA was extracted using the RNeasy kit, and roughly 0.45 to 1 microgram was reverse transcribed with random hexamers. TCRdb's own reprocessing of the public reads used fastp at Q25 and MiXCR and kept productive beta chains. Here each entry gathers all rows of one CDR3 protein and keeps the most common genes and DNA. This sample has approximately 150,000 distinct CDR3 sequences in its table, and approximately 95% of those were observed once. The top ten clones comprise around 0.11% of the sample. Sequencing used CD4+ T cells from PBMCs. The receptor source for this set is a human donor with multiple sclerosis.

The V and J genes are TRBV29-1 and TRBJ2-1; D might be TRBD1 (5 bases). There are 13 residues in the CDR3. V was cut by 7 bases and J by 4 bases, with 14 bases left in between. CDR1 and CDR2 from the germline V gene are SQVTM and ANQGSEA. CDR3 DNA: TGCAGCGCCACGACAGCTGCATACAATGAGCAGTTCTTC. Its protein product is CSATTAAYNEQFF.

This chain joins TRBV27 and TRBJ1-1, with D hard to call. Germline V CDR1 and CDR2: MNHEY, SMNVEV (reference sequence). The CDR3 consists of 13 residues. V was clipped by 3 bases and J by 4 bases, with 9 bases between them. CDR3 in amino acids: CASSFGVGTEAFF. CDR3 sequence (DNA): TGTGCCAGCAGTTTTGGGGTGGGCACTGAAGCTTTCTTT.

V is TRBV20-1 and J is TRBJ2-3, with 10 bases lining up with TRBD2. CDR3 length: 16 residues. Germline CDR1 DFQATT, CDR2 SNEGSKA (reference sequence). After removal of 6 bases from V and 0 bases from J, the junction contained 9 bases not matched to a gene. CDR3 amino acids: CSAGRTSGGSTDTQYF. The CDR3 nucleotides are TGCAGTGCCGGGAGGACTAGCGGAGGAAGCACAGATACGCAGTATTTT.

In nucleotides, the CDR3 is TGTGCCAGCAGGGCATACTCCGGGACAGGAGTCACTGAAGCTTTCTTT. Its translation: CASRAYSGTGVTEAFF. The chain links TRBV6-1 to TRBJ1-1, with TRBD1 identical over 8 bases. Germline V gene sequence: CDR1 MNHNS, CDR2 SASEGT. J was trimmed by 4 bases and V by 6 bases; bases with no gene match: 13. The length of the CDR3 is 16 residues.

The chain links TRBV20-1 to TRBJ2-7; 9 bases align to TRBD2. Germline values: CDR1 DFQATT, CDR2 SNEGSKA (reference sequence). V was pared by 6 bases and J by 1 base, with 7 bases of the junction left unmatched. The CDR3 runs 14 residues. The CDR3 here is CSAAPGLASYEQYF. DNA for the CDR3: TGCAGTGCGGCGCCGGGACTAGCTTCCTACGAGCAGTACTTC.

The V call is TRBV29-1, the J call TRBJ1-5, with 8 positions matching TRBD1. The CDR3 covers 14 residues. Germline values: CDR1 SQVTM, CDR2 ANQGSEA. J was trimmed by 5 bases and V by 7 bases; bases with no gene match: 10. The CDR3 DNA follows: TGCAGCGCGCGGGCAGGGGGCGGCGATCAGCCCCAGCATTTT. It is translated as CSARAGGGDQPQHF.

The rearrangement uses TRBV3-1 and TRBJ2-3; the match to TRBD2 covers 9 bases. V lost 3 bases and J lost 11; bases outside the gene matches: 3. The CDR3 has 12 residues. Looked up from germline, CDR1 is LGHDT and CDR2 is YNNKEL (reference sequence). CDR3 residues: CASSHSGGLQYF. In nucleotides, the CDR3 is TGTGCCAGCAGCCATAGCGGGGGACTGCAGTATTTT.

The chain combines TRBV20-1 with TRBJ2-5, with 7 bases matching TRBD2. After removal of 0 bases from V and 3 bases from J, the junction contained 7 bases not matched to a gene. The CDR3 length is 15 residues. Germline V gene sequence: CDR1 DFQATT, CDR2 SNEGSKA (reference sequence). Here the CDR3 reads CSARDVGTTKETQYF. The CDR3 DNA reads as TGCAGTGCTAGAGATGTGGGGACTACCAAAGAGACCCAGTACTTC.

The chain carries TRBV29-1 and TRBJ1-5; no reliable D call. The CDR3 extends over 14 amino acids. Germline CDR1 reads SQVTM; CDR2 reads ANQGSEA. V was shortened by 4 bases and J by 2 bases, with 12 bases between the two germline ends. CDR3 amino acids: CSVVEGRGNQPQHF. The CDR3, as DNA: TGCAGCGTTGTTGAGGGTAGGGGCAATCAGCCCCAGCATTTT. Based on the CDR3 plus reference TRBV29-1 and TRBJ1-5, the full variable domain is SAVISQKPSRDICQRGTSLTIQCQVDSQVTMMFWYRQQPGQSLTLIATANQGSEATYESGFVIDKFPISRPNLTFSTLTVSNMSPEDSSIYLCSVVEGRGNQPQHFGDGTRLSIL.

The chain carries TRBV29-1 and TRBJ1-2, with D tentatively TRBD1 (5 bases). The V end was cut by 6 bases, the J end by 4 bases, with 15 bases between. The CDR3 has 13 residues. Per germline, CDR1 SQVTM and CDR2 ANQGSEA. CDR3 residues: CSVDPGTSYGYTF. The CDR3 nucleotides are TGCAGCGTCGACCCCGGGACTTCCTATGGCTACACCTTC.

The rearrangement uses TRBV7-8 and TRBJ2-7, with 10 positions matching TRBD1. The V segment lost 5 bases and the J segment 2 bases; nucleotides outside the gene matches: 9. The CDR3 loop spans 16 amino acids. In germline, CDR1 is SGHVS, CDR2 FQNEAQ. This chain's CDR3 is CASSPMRTGGTYEQYF. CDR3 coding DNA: TGTGCCAGCAGCCCGATGAGGACAGGGGGGACCTACGAGCAGTACTTC.

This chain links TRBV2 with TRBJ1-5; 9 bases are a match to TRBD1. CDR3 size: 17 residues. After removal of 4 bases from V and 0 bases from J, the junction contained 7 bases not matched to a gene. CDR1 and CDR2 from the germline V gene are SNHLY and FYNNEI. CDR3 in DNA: TGTGCCAGCAGTGCAGGGACAGGGCCTTATAGCAATCAGCCCCAGCATTTT. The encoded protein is CASSAGTGPYSNQPQHF.

CDR3: CASSPWSYEQYF. Here the CDR3 DNA reads TGTGCCAGCAGCCCCTGGTCCTACGAGCAGTACTTC. The chain uses TRBV12-3 or TRBV12-4 and TRBJ2-7; no clear D. The length of the CDR3 is 12 residues. Trimming took off 6 bases at V and 1 base at J, with 7 bases between the two ends.

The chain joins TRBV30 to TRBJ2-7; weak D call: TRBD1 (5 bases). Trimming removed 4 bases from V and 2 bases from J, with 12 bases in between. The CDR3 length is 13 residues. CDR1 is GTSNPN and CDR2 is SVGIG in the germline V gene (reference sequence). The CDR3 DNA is TGTGCCTGGACTAGGGGATTGACCTACGAGCAGTACTTC. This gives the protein CAWTRGLTYEQYF.

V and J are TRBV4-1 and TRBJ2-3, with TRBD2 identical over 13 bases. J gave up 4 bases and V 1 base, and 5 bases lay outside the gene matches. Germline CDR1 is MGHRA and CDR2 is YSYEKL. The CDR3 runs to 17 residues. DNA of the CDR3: TGCGCCAGCAGCCAAGGCGGACTAGCGGGAGTCTCAGATACGCAGTATTTT. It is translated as CASSQGGLAGVSDTQYF.

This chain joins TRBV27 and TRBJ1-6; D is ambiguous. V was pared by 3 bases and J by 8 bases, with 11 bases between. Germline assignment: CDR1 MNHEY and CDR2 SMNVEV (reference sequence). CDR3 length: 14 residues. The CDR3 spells CASSFWGSYSPLHF. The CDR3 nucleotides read TGTGCCAGCAGTTTCTGGGGATCTTATTCACCCCTCCACTTT.

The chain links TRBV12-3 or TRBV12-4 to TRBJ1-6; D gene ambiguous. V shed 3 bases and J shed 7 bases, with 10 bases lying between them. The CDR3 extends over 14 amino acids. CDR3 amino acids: CASSFGLLNSPLHF. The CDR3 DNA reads TGTGCCAGCAGTTTTGGACTACTGAATTCACCCCTCCACTTT.

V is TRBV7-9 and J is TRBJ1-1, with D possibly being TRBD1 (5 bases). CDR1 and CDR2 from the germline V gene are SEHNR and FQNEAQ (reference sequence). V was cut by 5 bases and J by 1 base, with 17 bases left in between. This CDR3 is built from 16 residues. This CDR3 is CASSGRAGERNTEAFF. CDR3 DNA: TGTGCCAGCAGCGGCCGTGCGGGGGAGAGGAACACTGAAGCTTTCTTT.

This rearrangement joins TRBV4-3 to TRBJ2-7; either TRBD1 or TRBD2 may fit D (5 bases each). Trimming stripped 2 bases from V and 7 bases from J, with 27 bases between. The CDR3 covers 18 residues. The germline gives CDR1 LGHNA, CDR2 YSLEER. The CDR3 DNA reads TGCGCCAGCAGCCAACACACCTCCGGGACGCCGGGCAGAATGGAGCAGTACTTC. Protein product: CASSQHTSGTPGRMEQYF.